This entry lists 5 T cell receptor beta chains sequenced from one sample in a study of T cell changes during pregnancy in multiple sclerosis. The table came from immunoSEQ multiplex PCR; TCRdb's copy has only in-frame clones and leaves some out. The sample has about 34,000 clones; 90% are singletons. This specimen consisted of CD8+ T cells from peripheral blood mononuclear cells, obtained after pregnancy. The receptors come from a female donor with multiple sclerosis, enrolled in a pregnancy study.

V is TRBV6-6 and J is TRBJ1-2; TRBD1 matches 9 bases. V shed 2 bases and J 3 bases; nucleotides not matched to a gene: 7. Germline V gene data show CDR1 as MNHNY and CDR2 as SVGAGI (reference sequence). The length of the CDR3 is 16 residues. CDR3 DNA: TGTGCCAGCAGTTACAGCCCACAGGGGGCCTACTATGGCTACACCTTC. Amino acid sequence: CASSYSPQGAYYGYTF.

The count of this clone is one. This chain uses TRBV4-2 with TRBJ2-7; no clear D gene. This CDR3 has 14 amino acids. Looked up from germline, CDR1 is LGHNA and CDR2 is YNFKEQ. With 0 bases removed from V and 0 bases from J, the gap between germline ends came to 6 bases. The CDR3 nucleotides read TGTGCCAGCAGCCAAGACCCATTCTCCTACGAGCAGTACTTC. It yields the protein CASSQDPFSYEQYF.

The chain uses TRBV11-2 and TRBJ2-5, with TRBD2 matching 8 bases. Germline assignment: CDR1 SGHAT and CDR2 FQNNGV. With V trimmed by 5 bases and J by 4 bases, 9 bases remained unmatched. The CDR3 has 15 amino acids. This CDR3 reads CASSASGGFGETQYF. The CDR3 DNA sequence: TGTGCCAGCAGCGCCAGCGGGGGCTTTGGAGAGACCCAGTACTTC.

This clone has a handful of counts. The chain joins TRBV7-8 to TRBJ1-5; D unresolved. Germline assignment: CDR1 SGHVS and CDR2 FQNEAQ. This CDR3 contains 15 residues. Trimming stripped 0 bases from V and 2 bases from J, with 8 bases between. The CDR3 DNA reads TGTGCCAGCAGCTTAGCGCGTCAGGGCAATCAGCCCCAGCATTTT. Amino acid sequence: CASSLARQGNQPQHF.

This chain connects TRBV7-9 to TRBJ2-2; 7 bases are a match to TRBD2. This CDR3 region has 16 residues. Germline-derived CDR1 and CDR2 are SEHNR and FQNEAQ (reference sequence). With 2 bases clipped from V and 6 bases from J, the junction kept 9 bases outside the gene matches. In DNA form, the CDR3 reads TGTGCCAGCAGCTTAACCCTCGGACTAGTTTCCGGGGAGCTGTTTTTT. Its translation is CASSLTLGLVSGELFF.